The T cell receptor (beta chain) under discussion was sequenced for a study of identical twins. The CDR3 totals 15 residues. Trimming cost V 4 bases and J 3 bases; bases outside gene matches: 7. Via MiXCR, TCRdb re-called the 5' RACE reads, giving one row per CDR3 protein. The sample includes under 800,000 distinct CDR3 sequences, around 20% of them seen just once. These data were also filed under a second study, of T cells expressing NK-cell markers.

V gene TRBV12-3 or TRBV12-4 combines with J gene TRBJ1-1; 8 bases agree with TRBD1. The clonotype originates from a woman aged 18-35 years in good health. The sequencing sample was made of PBMCs. The chain's CDR3 is CASSSSDRADTEAFF. The CDR3 nucleotides read TGTGCCAGCAGTTCCTCGGACAGGGCGGACACTGAAGCTTTCTTT.